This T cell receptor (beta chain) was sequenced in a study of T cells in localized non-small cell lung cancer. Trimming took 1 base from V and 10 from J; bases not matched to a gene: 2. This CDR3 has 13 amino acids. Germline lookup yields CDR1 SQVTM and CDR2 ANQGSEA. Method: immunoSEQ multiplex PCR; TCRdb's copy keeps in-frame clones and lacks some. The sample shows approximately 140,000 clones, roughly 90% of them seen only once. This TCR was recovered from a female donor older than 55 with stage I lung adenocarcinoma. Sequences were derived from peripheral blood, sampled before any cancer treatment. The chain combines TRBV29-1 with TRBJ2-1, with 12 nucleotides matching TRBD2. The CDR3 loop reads CSVEGLAGGEQFF. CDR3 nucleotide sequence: TGCAGCGTTGAAGGTCTAGCGGGAGGGGAGCAGTTCTTC.